The present TCR beta chain was sequenced within a study of beta chain features in type 1 diabetes. Background on the study: Age, gender, cell numbers and subset yield matched between patients and controls. Regarding the study as a whole: PCR might preferentially amplify shorter templates, equally in patients and controls.

TCRB transcripts that were expressed got sequenced, as all of the isolated RNA had been reverse transcribed. TCRdb keeps only in-frame clones here, not all; method: immunoSEQ multiplex PCR. The profile covers hundreds of thousands of clones, with around an eighth appearing a single time and roughly 0.017% taken by the ten largest. The single heparinised draw taken from each donor contained approximately 120 mL of blood on average. Stem cell-like memory, regulatory, central memory and naive CD4+ cells were sorted via CD45RO/CCR7/CD25/CD127/CD95/CD27. Trimming took off 2 bases at V and 8 bases at J, with 17 bases between the two ends. The CDR3 has 15 residues. Germline CDR1 and CDR2: SGDLS and YYNGEE. This clone was seen a few times. Its cognate antigen is unknown.

Sequencing input: naive CD4+ T cells from blood. The receptor was isolated from a man aged 18 to 30 in good health. The chain carries TRBV9 and TRBJ2-1; maybe TRBD2 (6 bases). CDR3 region: CASSVGGDFFHEQFF. The CDR3, as DNA: TGTGCCAGCAGCGTGGGGGGAGACTTTTTCCATGAGCAGTTCTTC. The variable domain in full, completed from reference TRBV9 and TRBJ2-1, reads DSGVTQTPKHLITATGQRVTLRCSPRSGDLSVYWYQQSLDQGLQFLIQYYNGEERAKGNILERFSAQQFPDLHSELNLSSLELGDSALYFCASSVGGDFFHEQFFGPGTRLTVL.